Listed here are 25 T cell receptor beta chains from one sample, sequenced in a study of CD8 T cells in ankylosing spondylitis. TCRdb called the 5' RACE reads again in MiXCR, with one record for every CDR3 protein. The sample carries about 270,000 distinct CDR3 sequences, roughly 32% recorded once. Input material: blood, either unsorted or a sorted T cell fraction (not recorded which). The origin of the receptors is a male donor with ankylosing spondylitis or in good health (not recorded which).

This clonotype was recorded a few times. The CDR3 region is CASSQDGAGATEAFF. The CDR3 coding sequence is TGCGCCAGCAGCCAAGATGGGGCTGGGGCCACTGAAGCTTTCTTT. The chain joins TRBV4-1 to TRBJ1-1; TRBD1 is a possible D gene (5 bases). The germline V gene encodes CDR1 MGHRA and CDR2 YSYEKL. CDR3 length equals 15 residues. V was trimmed by 0 bases and J by 4 bases, leaving 12 bases between them.

With respect to this clonotype: The junction and the germline gene differ at one end; a read error may be behind it. The chain employs TRBV20-1 and TRBJ1-2, with D maybe TRBD1 (5 bases). Germline assignment: CDR1 DFQATT and CDR2 SNEGSKA (reference sequence). The CDR3 is 16 amino acids. In nucleotides, the CDR3 is TGCAGTTCTAGAGGGGATTCAGGCCGCGGCGGCTATGGCTACACCTTC. Amino acid sequence: CSSRGDSGRGGYGYTF.

There are a few counts of this clonotype. This chain uses TRBV6-5 with TRBJ2-1; the D is unclear. CDR3 size: 11 residues. Trimming shortened V by 5 bases and J by 7 bases, and 6 bases separated the two germline ends. Germline V gives CDR1 MNHEY, CDR2 SVGAGI. The DNA for the CDR3 is TGTGCCAGCAGTACCAATAATGAGCAGTTCTTC. Amino acid sequence: CASSTNNEQFF.

The genes are TRBV7-9 and TRBJ2-5; no definite D call. This CDR3 is 14 amino acids long. Per the germline V gene, CDR1 is SEHNR and CDR2 is FQNEAQ (reference sequence). The germline V and J ends were trimmed by 1 base and 5 bases, with 11 bases remaining between them. The DNA for the CDR3 is TGTGCCAGCAGCTTAGGAATGGTTCGGGAGACCCAGTACTTC. Translating it yields CASSLGMVRETQYF.

This clonotype was found a few times. The J gene is TRBJ1-5, the V gene TRBV20-1; maybe TRBD1 (6 bases). The germline V and J ends were trimmed by 5 bases and 0 bases, with 11 bases remaining between them. The CDR3 has 14 amino acids. The germline gives CDR1 DFQATT, CDR2 SNEGSKA (reference sequence). CDR3 DNA: TGCAGTGCTCGGACAGCCTATAGCAATCAGCCCCAGCATTTT. Its translation is CSARTAYSNQPQHF.

The V call is TRBV7-8, the J call TRBJ1-4; a weak D match, TRBD1 (5 bases). Germline CDR1 is SGHVS and CDR2 is FQNEAQ. Trimming left V 5 bases short and J 0 bases short, with 13 bases between. The CDR3 spans 16 residues. The CDR3 reads CASSPETASTNEKLFF. In DNA, the CDR3 is TGTGCCAGCAGCCCAGAGACAGCCTCAACTAATGAAAAACTGTTTTTT.

This clonotype was picked up one time. This chain uses TRBV7-2 with TRBJ1-2, with D tentatively TRBD1 (5 bases). The V end was cut by 2 bases, the J end by 1 base, with 8 bases between. Germline V gene sequence: CDR1 SGHTA, CDR2 FQGNSA. The CDR3 is made up of 14 amino acids. The CDR3: CASSLSGFNYGYTF. DNA of the CDR3: TGTGCCAGCAGCTTATCAGGGTTTAACTATGGCTACACCTTC. Drawing the rest from reference TRBV7-2 and TRBJ1-2, the complete variable domain is GAGVSQSPSNKVTEKGKDVELRCDPISGHTALYWYRQSLGQGLEFLIYFQGNSAPDKSGLPSDRFSAERTGGSVSTLTIQRTQQEDSAVYLCASSLSGFNYGYTFGSGTRLTVV.

This CDR3 is CASGLEDYNEQFF. The CDR3 region has the DNA TGTGCTAGTGGTTTAGAGGACTACAATGAGCAGTTCTTC. This chain links TRBV12-5 with TRBJ2-1; no clear D gene. The CDR3 length is 13 residues. The V end lost 3 bases, the J end lost 3 bases, and 6 bases lay between the germline ends. Per the germline V gene, CDR1 is LGHNT and CDR2 is FRNRAP.

V is TRBV12-3 or TRBV12-4 and J is TRBJ2-3, with D uncertain. The ends were cut back, 5 bases at V and 8 bases at J, with 14 bases in the middle. The CDR3 is 13 amino acids. The CDR3 loop reads CASSLLLQRTQYF. As DNA, the CDR3 is TGTGCCAGCAGTCTTCTCCTGCAGCGTACGCAGTATTTT.

This clonotype was observed a few times. The chain has TRBV28 and TRBJ2-1; 7 nucleotides align to TRBD2. Looked up from germline, CDR1 is MDHEN and CDR2 is SYDVKM. Losses at the gene ends were 3 bases for V and 12 bases for J; bases not matched to a gene: 11. The CDR3 contains 14 residues. CDR3 protein: CASSLTGGGMRQFF. CDR3 in DNA: TGTGCCAGCAGTTTGACGGGGGGTGGTATGCGGCAGTTCTTC.

The J gene is TRBJ1-4, the V gene TRBV6-1, with 7 bases fitting TRBD1. Trimming at V came to 7 bases and at J to 8 bases, leaving 10 bases not matched to a gene. This CDR3 region has 14 residues. Per the germline V gene, CDR1 is MNHNS and CDR2 is SASEGT. The CDR3 loop is CASTTQGLKEKLFF. For the CDR3, the DNA is TGTGCCAGCACCACACAGGGGCTGAAAGAAAAACTGTTTTTT.

V and J are TRBV12-3 or TRBV12-4 and TRBJ2-7, with 8 bases lining up with TRBD1. There are 13 residues in the CDR3. The junction had 9 bases not matched to a gene; V was cut back by 7 bases and J by 7 bases. The CDR3 region is CASTPGQAREQYF. CDR3 coding DNA: TGTGCCAGCACCCCGGGACAGGCGAGAGAGCAGTACTTC.

The rearrangement links TRBV20-1 to TRBJ2-7; 7 nucleotides agree with TRBD2. There are 14 residues in the CDR3. V dropped 4 bases and J dropped 3; count of bases not matched to a gene: 9. CDR1 is DFQATT and CDR2 is SNEGSKA in the germline V gene (reference sequence). The chain's CDR3 is CSAIRRGLNYEQYF. The CDR3, as DNA: TGCAGTGCTATTAGGCGGGGGTTAAACTACGAGCAGTACTTC.

V and J are TRBV20-1 and TRBJ2-3, with 9 bases fitting TRBD2. Germline values: CDR1 DFQATT, CDR2 SNEGSKA (reference sequence). The CDR3 covers 16 residues. Germline trimming cut 1 base from V and 2 bases from J; bases unmatched to any gene: 7. The CDR3 here is CSARAPLAGFTDTQYF. Written as DNA, the CDR3 is TGCAGTGCTAGAGCCCCGCTAGCGGGGTTCACAGATACGCAGTATTTT.

The CDR3 DNA is TGTGCCAGCAGTTCCCCCCGGGACCGGGGGAACATTCAGTACTTC. Protein sequence: CASSSPRDRGNIQYF. This chain links TRBV6-5 with TRBJ2-4, with TRBD2 as a possible D gene (6 bases). The germline V gene has CDR1 MNHEY and CDR2 SVGAGI. V shed 4 bases and J shed 7 bases, with 17 bases lying between them. The CDR3 runs to 15 residues.

V and J are TRBV9 and TRBJ2-7; the D gene could be TRBD1 or TRBD2 (5 bases each). The CDR3 covers 16 residues. CDR1 is SGDLS and CDR2 is YYNGEE in the germline V gene. Trimming took 4 bases from V and 1 from J, leaving 18 bases between them. CDR3 protein: CASSHNSGTNSYEQYF. The CDR3 bases are TGTGCCAGCAGCCATAACTCTGGGACGAATTCCTACGAGCAGTACTTC.

V is TRBV20-1 and J is TRBJ2-7; 10 nucleotides match TRBD2. Looked up from germline, CDR1 is DFQATT and CDR2 is SNEGSKA (reference sequence). CDR3 length: 13 amino acids. With 8 bases clipped from V and 3 bases from J, the junction kept 7 bases outside the gene matches. CDR3 in amino acids: CSSTSGSGYEQYF. CDR3 bases: TGCAGTTCGACTAGCGGGTCAGGCTACGAGCAGTACTTC.

J is TRBJ1-5 and V is TRBV20-1, with 7 bases fitting TRBD1. The germline V gene has CDR1 DFQATT and CDR2 SNEGSKA (reference sequence). With V trimmed by 5 bases and J by 0 bases, 4 bases remained unmatched. This CDR3 region has 14 residues. The CDR3 here is CSAPGTASNQPQHF. CDR3 nucleotide sequence: TGCAGTGCTCCGGGGACAGCTAGCAATCAGCCCCAGCATTTT.

This rearrangement joins TRBV20-1 to TRBJ2-3; D remains ambiguous. Germline-derived CDR1 and CDR2 are DFQATT and SNEGSKA (reference sequence). The CDR3 spans 16 residues. With 0 bases removed from V and 4 bases from J, the gap between germline ends came to 17 bases. The chain's CDR3 is CSARDLDPQRSDTQYF. The CDR3 region has the DNA TGCAGTGCTAGAGATTTGGACCCCCAAAGGTCAGATACGCAGTATTTT.

Only a few counts were recorded for this clonotype. This sequence joins TRBV12-3 or TRBV12-4 and TRBJ2-6; 9 bases line up with TRBD1. The CDR3 sequence is 17 residues long. With 6 bases clipped from V and 0 bases from J, the junction kept 6 bases outside the gene matches. CDR3 loop: CASSKGQGYSGANVLTF. DNA of the CDR3: TGTGCCAGCAGCAAGGGACAGGGATACTCTGGGGCCAACGTCCTGACTTTC.

V usage is TRBV12-3 or TRBV12-4 and J usage is TRBJ2-3; no clear D gene. Trimming removed 8 bases at V and 6 bases at J, with 15 bases between. This CDR3 is 13 amino acids long. The CDR3 loop is CASGTLLWDTQYF. Written as DNA, the CDR3 is TGTGCCAGCGGCACCCTCCTGTGGGATACGCAGTATTTT.

The chain recombines TRBV15 with TRBJ2-2; D is ambiguous. Trimming stripped 3 bases from V and 8 bases from J, with 7 bases between. This CDR3 has 12 amino acids. The germline gives CDR1 LNHNV, CDR2 YYDKDF (reference sequence). The CDR3 reads CATSSRLGELFF. For the CDR3, the DNA is TGTGCCACCAGCAGCCGCCTAGGGGAGCTGTTTTTT.

This clonotype was found a few times. The chain joins TRBV7-2 to TRBJ2-5; TRBD1 or TRBD2 may be the D gene (5 bases each). V was clipped by 5 bases and J by 5 bases, with 18 bases between them. The germline CDR1 and CDR2 sequences are SGHTA and FQGNSA. The CDR3 is 15 amino acids. CDR3 sequence: CASSLTGPVGETQYF. For the CDR3, the DNA is TGTGCCAGCAGCCTCACGGGACCCGTGGGGGAGACCCAGTACTTC. Looking up the rest from reference TRBV7-2 and TRBJ2-5 gives the full variable domain: GAGVSQSPSNKVTEKGKDVELRCDPISGHTALYWYRQSLGQGLEFLIYFQGNSAPDKSGLPSDRFSAERTGGSVSTLTIQRTQQEDSAVYLCASSLTGPVGETQYFGPGTRLLVL.

This clonotype turned up a few times. The chain is built from TRBV7-2 and TRBJ2-2; D remains ambiguous. The germline V gene has CDR1 SGHTA and CDR2 FQGNSA. This CDR3 comprises 14 residues. Trimming cost V 5 bases and J 2 bases, with 9 bases left between them. As DNA, the CDR3 is TGTGCCAGCAGCCCGGGCCTTAACACCGGGGAGCTGTTTTTT. Residues: CASSPGLNTGELFF.

V is TRBV20-1 and J is TRBJ2-7, with 7 bases that match TRBD2. Germline assignment: CDR1 DFQATT and CDR2 SNEGSKA (reference sequence). V trimming: 3 bases; J trimming: 3 bases; junction bases outside the gene matches: 2. The CDR3 is 12 residues long. In nucleotides, the CDR3 is TGCAGTGCTAGGGGGGGGGGCTACGAGCAGTACTTC. Translated, it gives CSARGGGYEQYF.